This entry lists 27 T cell receptor beta chains sequenced from one sample in a study of blood T cell repertoires in COVID-19. Produced via immunoSEQ multiplex PCR; TCRdb's table is partial and in-frame only. The sample carries 390,000 or so clones, around 89% recorded once. The sample was peripheral blood. These receptors originate from a woman in her 30s with COVID-19, enrolled during active disease.

About this clone: Other DNA variants within this sample encode the same CDR3. The J gene is TRBJ2-3, the V gene TRBV19; 10 bases align to TRBD2. CDR3 length equals 16 residues. V lost 3 bases to trimming and J lost 2 bases; unmatched junction nucleotides: 5. Germline V gene lookup returns CDR1 LNHDA and CDR2 SQIVND (reference sequence). CDR3 nucleotide sequence: TGTGCCAGTAGTATGAGGACTAGCGGATCCACAGATACGCAGTATTTT. Protein product: CASSMRTSGSTDTQYF.

This chain connects TRBV6-2 or TRBV6-3 to TRBJ2-7, with 8 bases identical to TRBD2. This CDR3 contains 15 residues. Germline CDR1 and CDR2: MNHEY and SVGEGT. V lost 6 bases to trimming and J lost 2 bases; unmatched junction nucleotides: 9. The CDR3 loop reads CASSLVAGPTYEQYF. In DNA, the CDR3 is TGTGCCAGCAGCCTAGTAGCGGGGCCGACCTACGAGCAGTACTTC.

This clone was observed a handful of times. The gene calls are TRBV3-1 (or the pseudogene TRBV3-2) and TRBJ1-6; unclear D gene. The V end was cut by 8 bases, the J end by 5 bases, with 13 bases between. Germline V gene lookup returns CDR1 LGHDT and CDR2 YNNKEL (reference sequence). This CDR3 has 14 amino acids. Written as DNA, the CDR3 is TGTGCCAGCGCCCTTGGGCAGGATAATTCACCCCTCCACTTT. Protein product: CASALGQDNSPLHF.

A few counts support this clone. V and J are TRBV7-9 and TRBJ2-4, with TRBD1 matching over 10 bases. The J segment lost 5 bases and the V segment lost 5 bases, leaving 15 bases of the junction unmatched. The length of the CDR3 is 18 residues. CDR1 is SEHNR, CDR2 FQNEAQ, per germline (reference sequence). The CDR3 loop is CASSPPATGGKWENIQYF. Here the CDR3 DNA reads TGTGCCAGCAGCCCGCCGGCGACAGGGGGCAAGTGGGAAAACATTCAGTACTTC.

V gene TRBV6-5 combines with J gene TRBJ2-4, with TRBD1 identical over 9 bases. Germline CDR1 and CDR2: MNHEY and SVGAGI. The CDR3 is made up of 15 amino acids. After removal of 5 bases from V and 4 bases from J, the junction contained 6 bases not matched to a gene. Here the CDR3 reads CASSTSGTGKNIQYF. Here the CDR3 DNA reads TGTGCCAGCAGTACCTCCGGGACAGGGAAAAACATTCAGTACTTC.

The CDR3 nucleotides are TGTGCCAGCAGTTTGGGGGGGAGGAACACTGAAGCTTTCTTT. It is translated as CASSLGGRNTEAFF. The V call is TRBV27, the J call TRBJ1-1, with D possibly matching TRBD1 (5 bases). Germline CDR1 reads MNHEY; CDR2 reads SMNVEV (reference sequence). The CDR3 consists of 14 residues. Trimming cost V 3 bases and J 1 base, with 9 bases left between them.

V usage is TRBV10-3 and J usage is TRBJ2-6; TRBD1 matches 7 bases. The V segment lost 6 bases and the J segment 0 bases; nucleotides outside the gene matches: 8. The CDR3 contains 17 residues. Germline V gene sequence: CDR1 ENHRY, CDR2 SYGVKD. The CDR3: CAISPRDSYSGANVLTF. In DNA, the CDR3 is TGTGCCATCAGCCCCAGGGACAGTTACTCTGGGGCCAACGTCCTGACTTTC.

The chain joins TRBV28 to TRBJ2-4, with TRBD1 matching 9 bases. Germline values: CDR1 MDHEN, CDR2 SYDVKM. V lost 6 bases and J lost 3; bases outside the gene matches: 6. The CDR3 contains 15 residues. The CDR3 nucleotides read TGTGCCAGCAGGGGGGGACAGGGCGGCAAAAACATTCAGTACTTC. Translated: CASRGGQGGKNIQYF.

V is TRBV4-3 and J is TRBJ2-7, with D maybe TRBD1 (6 bases). Germline V gene lookup returns CDR1 LGHNA and CDR2 YSLEER. Trimming pared 5 bases from V and 0 bases from J, leaving 14 bases between. This CDR3 region has 15 residues. The CDR3 DNA follows: TGCGCCAGCAGCAATATCATGGACAGCTCCTACGAGCAGTACTTC. It translates to CASSNIMDSSYEQYF.

This clone was observed a handful of times. This sequence joins TRBV5-4 and TRBJ1-2; TRBD1 matches at 9 bases. With 7 bases clipped from V and 1 base from J, the junction kept 5 bases outside the gene matches. Germline CDR1 and CDR2: SGHNT and YYREEE (reference sequence). The CDR3 is 14 amino acids. The DNA of the CDR3 is TGTGCCAGCTTCCTGACAGGGGGTAACTATGGCTACACCTTC. It is translated as CASFLTGGNYGYTF.

The gene calls are TRBV5-4 and TRBJ2-2, with D hard to call. Trimming left V 4 bases short and J 0 bases short, with 13 bases between. CDR1 is SGHNT and CDR2 is YYREEE in the germline V gene (reference sequence). The CDR3 is 16 residues long. The CDR3 DNA is TGTGCCAGCAGCAAACCCCGAGACACGAACACCGGGGAGCTGTTTTTT. Protein: CASSKPRDTNTGELFF.

The chain is built from TRBV5-1 and TRBJ1-5; 11 bases are a match to TRBD1. The germline V gene has CDR1 SGHRS and CDR2 YFSETQ. The J segment lost 4 bases and the V segment lost 3 bases, leaving 3 bases of the junction unmatched. The CDR3 has 15 residues. The CDR3 coding sequence is TGCGCCAGCAGCTCCGGGACAGGGGGGAATCAGCCCCAGCATTTT. It specifies CASSSGTGGNQPQHF.

The V call is TRBV6-5, the J call TRBJ1-5; 7 bases map to TRBD1. The J segment lost 4 bases and the V segment lost 6 bases, leaving 9 bases of the junction unmatched. Germline CDR1 is MNHEY and CDR2 is SVGAGI. CDR3 length: 15 amino acids. The CDR3 here is CASRRGQDTNQPQHF. DNA of the CDR3: TGTGCCAGCAGACGCGGACAGGATACTAATCAGCCCCAGCATTTT.

The rearrangement uses TRBV19 and TRBJ2-5; TRBD1 aligns across 8 bases. Germline V gene lookup returns CDR1 LNHDA and CDR2 SQIVND (reference sequence). The CDR3 has 15 residues. V was pared by 6 bases and J by 2 bases, with 8 bases of the junction left unmatched. The CDR3: CASRKSRDRQETQYF. The CDR3 DNA is TGTGCCAGTAGAAAGAGCCGGGACAGGCAAGAGACCCAGTACTTC.

The CDR3 is CASSSNPGGGDTEAFF. The CDR3 DNA is TGTGCCAGCAGCTCAAATCCAGGGGGAGGCGACACTGAAGCTTTCTTT. This chain links TRBV9 with TRBJ1-1; 7 bases map to TRBD1. The germline V gene encodes CDR1 SGDLS and CDR2 YYNGEE. Trimming took 4 bases from V and 3 from J; bases not matched to a gene: 12. CDR3 size: 16 residues.

The chain links TRBV11-3 to TRBJ2-5; 12 bases line up with TRBD1. CDR3 length: 14 residues. The germline V gene encodes CDR1 SGHNT and CDR2 YENEEA. Trimming cost V 4 bases and J 5 bases; bases outside gene matches: 2. This CDR3 is CASSYGTGGETQYF. The CDR3 DNA reads as TGTGCCAGCAGCTATGGGACAGGGGGCGAGACCCAGTACTTC.

In this sample, this clone turned up a few times. The rearrangement uses TRBV2 and TRBJ1-1, with D unclear. The CDR3 is made up of 12 amino acids. The V gene lost 3 bases and the J gene lost 6 bases, with 8 bases spanning the gap. Looked up from germline, CDR1 is SNHLY and CDR2 is FYNNEI. The CDR3 here is CASSEFGAEAFF. For the CDR3, the DNA is TGTGCCAGCAGTGAGTTCGGGGCTGAAGCTTTCTTT. Full variable domain (rest looked up from reference TRBV2 and TRBJ1-1): EPEVTQTPSHQVTQMGQEVILRCVPISNHLYFYWYRQILGQKVEFLVSFYNNEISEKSEIFDDQFSVERPDGSNFTLKIRSTKLEDSAMYFCASSEFGAEAFFGQGTRLTVV.

The chain carries TRBV7-2 and TRBJ1-5; no definite D call. The V end was cut by 0 bases, the J end by 3 bases, with 9 bases between. The CDR3 runs 15 residues. Germline V lookup: CDR1 SGHTA, CDR2 FQGNSA. DNA of the CDR3: TGTGCCAGCAGCTTAGCCGAGGCCCTCAATCAGCCCCAGCATTTT. It is translated as CASSLAEALNQPQHF.

This chain joins TRBV6-2 or TRBV6-3 and TRBJ2-7, with 14 bases aligning to TRBD2. CDR1 is MNHEY, CDR2 SVGEGT, per germline. Unmatched junction bases numbered 7, after V lost 6 bases and J lost 6 bases. This CDR3 region has 15 residues. The CDR3 DNA reads as TGTGCCAGCAGCCTTGGGACTAGCGGGAGAGGCGAGCAGTACGTC. Its protein is CASSLGTSGRGEQYV.

J is TRBJ2-5 and V is TRBV6-5; D unresolved. This CDR3 is 13 amino acids long. The germline CDR1 and CDR2 sequences are MNHEY and SVGAGI. The ends were cut back, 5 bases at V and 5 bases at J, with 12 bases in the middle. DNA for the CDR3: TGTGCCAGCAGTCGGCAGGCAGGTGAGACCCAGTACTTC. This sequence encodes CASSRQAGETQYF.

The chain couples TRBV19 to TRBJ1-2; no reliable D call. CDR3 size: 13 residues. V was clipped by 7 bases and J by 0 bases, with 9 bases between them. Germline lookup yields CDR1 LNHDA and CDR2 SQIVND (reference sequence). The CDR3 DNA follows: TGTGCCAGTACGTTCGGGACTAACTATGGCTACACCTTC. It encodes CASTFGTNYGYTF.

For the CDR3, the DNA is TGTGCCACCAGCAGAGATTCAGGGATCCACAATGAGCAGTTCTTC. Translation: CATSRDSGIHNEQFF. This chain connects TRBV15 to TRBJ2-1; D is possibly TRBD1 (5 bases). The germline gives CDR1 LNHNV, CDR2 YYDKDF (reference sequence). Trimming took off 0 bases at V and 5 bases at J, with 11 bases between the two ends. CDR3 length: 15 residues.

This clone appeared a few times. The chain has TRBV2 and TRBJ1-1, with TRBD1 identical over 9 bases. After removal of 6 bases from V and 2 bases from J, the junction contained 10 bases not matched to a gene. CDR3 length equals 16 residues. The germline V gene has CDR1 SNHLY and CDR2 FYNNEI. The CDR3 loop is CASSPAVDRGNTEAFF. CDR3 sequence (DNA): TGTGCCAGCAGCCCCGCGGTGGACAGGGGTAACACTGAAGCTTTCTTT. The complete variable domain, with remaining parts taken from reference TRBV2 and TRBJ1-1, reads EPEVTQTPSHQVTQMGQEVILRCVPISNHLYFYWYRQILGQKVEFLVSFYNNEISEKSEIFDDQFSVERPDGSNFTLKIRSTKLEDSAMYFCASSPAVDRGNTEAFFGQGTRLTVV.

The V call is TRBV24-1, the J call TRBJ1-5, with D hard to call. CDR3 length: 15 residues. Germline lookup yields CDR1 KGHDR and CDR2 SFDVKD. The V and J ends lost 1 base and 2 bases respectively, with 8 bases between them. The CDR3 sequence is CATSDLVSGNQPQHF. CDR3 nucleotides: TGTGCCACCAGTGATTTAGTCAGCGGCAATCAGCCCCAGCATTTT.

CDR3 nucleotide sequence: TGTGCCAGCAGCGTAGGGCGGGGCACAGATACGCAGTATTTT. This codes for CASSVGRGTDTQYF. The chain is built from TRBV9 and TRBJ2-3, with D possibly TRBD2 on 5 matching bases. Trimming pared 0 bases from V and 1 base from J, leaving 6 bases between. Germline V lookup: CDR1 SGDLS, CDR2 YYNGEE. The CDR3 spans 14 residues.

The chain recombines TRBV2 with TRBJ1-1; 11 bases agree with TRBD1. The CDR3 has 16 residues. The ends lost 6 bases at V and 0 bases at J; junction bases unmatched: 6. The germline V gene encodes CDR1 SNHLY and CDR2 FYNNEI. The DNA of the CDR3 is TGTGCCAGCAGCTGGGACAGGGGGTTGGTGAACACTGAAGCTTTCTTT. This sequence encodes CASSWDRGLVNTEAFF.

The chain is built from TRBV6-5 and TRBJ2-1; TRBD1 agrees at 9 bases. V dropped 6 bases and J dropped 4; count of bases not matched to a gene: 1. Germline CDR1 MNHEY, CDR2 SVGAGI. This CDR3 is 13 amino acids long. The CDR3 nucleotides are TGTGCCAGCAGGGGGACAGGGTACAATGAGCAGTTCTTC. Translation: CASRGTGYNEQFF.